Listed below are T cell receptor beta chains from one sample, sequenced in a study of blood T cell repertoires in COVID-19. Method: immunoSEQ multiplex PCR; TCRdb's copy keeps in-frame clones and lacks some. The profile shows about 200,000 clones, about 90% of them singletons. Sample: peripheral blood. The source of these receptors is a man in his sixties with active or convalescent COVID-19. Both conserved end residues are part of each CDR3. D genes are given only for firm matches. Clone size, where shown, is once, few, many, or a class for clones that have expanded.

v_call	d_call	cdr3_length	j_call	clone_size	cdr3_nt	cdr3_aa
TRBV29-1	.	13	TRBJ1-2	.	TGCAGCGTTGGAACGGACAGTTCATATGGCTACACCTTC	CSVGTDSSYGYTF
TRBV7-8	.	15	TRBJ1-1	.	TGTGCCAGCAGCCCGGGTAGCCATGGCGACACTGAAGCTTTCTTT	CASSPGSHGDTEAFF
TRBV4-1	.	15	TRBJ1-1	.	TGCGCCAGCAGCCAAGCGGGGGTGAAGGACACTGAAGCTTTCTTT	CASSQAGVKDTEAFF
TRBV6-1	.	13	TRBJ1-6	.	TGTGCCAGCAGTGAAGATCCGAGCTCACCCCTCCACTTT	CASSEDPSSPLHF
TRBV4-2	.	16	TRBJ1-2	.	TGTGCCAGCAGCCAAAGCAGCGGCCGAGCTAACTATGGCTACACCTTC	CASSQSSGRANYGYTF
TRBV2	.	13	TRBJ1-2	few	TGTGCCAGCAGAGAACAGGGTAACTATGGCTACACCTTC	CASREQGNYGYTF
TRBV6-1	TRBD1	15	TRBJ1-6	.	TGTGCCAGCAGTAACCCGGGACAGACAGGTTCACCCCTCCACTTT	CASSNPGQTGSPLHF
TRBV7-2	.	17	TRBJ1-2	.	TGTGCCAGCAGCCCAGGCTCAGGGGATGGCGAAGTCTATGGCTACACCTTC	CASSPGSGDGEVYGYTF
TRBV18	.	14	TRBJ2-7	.	TGTGCCAGCTCACCAGTGGCACCCACCTACGAGCAGTACTTC	CASSPVAPTYEQYF
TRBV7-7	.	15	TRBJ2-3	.	TGTGCCAGCAGCTTAGCGGGGGGGCCGGGAGATACGCAGTATTTT	CASSLAGGPGDTQYF
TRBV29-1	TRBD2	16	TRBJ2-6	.	TGCAGCGTTGAAGAGGGGGGGACCTCTGGGGCCAACGTCCTGACTTTC	CSVEEGGTSGANVLTF
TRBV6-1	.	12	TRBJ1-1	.	TGTGCCAGCAGTCAGGTTGGCACTGAAGCTTTCTTT	CASSQVGTEAFF
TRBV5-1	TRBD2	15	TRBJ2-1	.	TGCGCCAGCAGCCCTCTGGGACTAGTCTTTGGGGAGCAGTTCTTC	CASSPLGLVFGEQFF
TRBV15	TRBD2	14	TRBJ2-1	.	TGTGCCACCACGGGGGGACGGGAAAACAATGAGCAGTTCTTC	CATTGGRENNEQFF
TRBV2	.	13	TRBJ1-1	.	TGTGCCAGCAAACTGGGGGGGAACACTGAAGCTTTCTTT	CASKLGGNTEAFF
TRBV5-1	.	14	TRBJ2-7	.	TGCGCCAGCAGCTTGGGAGACAACTCCTACGAGCAGTACTTC	CASSLGDNSYEQYF
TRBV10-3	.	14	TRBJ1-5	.	TGTGCCATCAGTGAGATAGCACCAAATCAGCCCCAGCATTTT	CAISEIAPNQPQHF
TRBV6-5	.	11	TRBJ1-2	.	TGTGCCATTTCAAATAACTATGGCTACACCTTC	CAISNNYGYTF
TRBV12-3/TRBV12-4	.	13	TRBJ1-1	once	TGTGCCAGCAGTTCCGAGGACATGAGTGAAGCTTTCTTT	CASSSEDMSEAFF
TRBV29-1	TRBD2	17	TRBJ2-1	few	TGCAGCGTTGAAGATCTAGTGGGGAGGGCCCCACGGAATGAGCAGTTCTTC	CSVEDLVGRAPRNEQFF
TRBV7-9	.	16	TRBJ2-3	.	TGTGCCAGCAGCTTAGCGCGAGGAGGGTCGAAAGATACGCAGTATTTT	CASSLARGGSKDTQYF
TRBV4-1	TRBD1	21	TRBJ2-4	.	TGCGCCAGCAGCCAAGTCGTGGGTATCGACAGGGAACTAAAAGCCAAAAACATTCAGTACTTC	CASSQVVGIDRELKAKNIQYF